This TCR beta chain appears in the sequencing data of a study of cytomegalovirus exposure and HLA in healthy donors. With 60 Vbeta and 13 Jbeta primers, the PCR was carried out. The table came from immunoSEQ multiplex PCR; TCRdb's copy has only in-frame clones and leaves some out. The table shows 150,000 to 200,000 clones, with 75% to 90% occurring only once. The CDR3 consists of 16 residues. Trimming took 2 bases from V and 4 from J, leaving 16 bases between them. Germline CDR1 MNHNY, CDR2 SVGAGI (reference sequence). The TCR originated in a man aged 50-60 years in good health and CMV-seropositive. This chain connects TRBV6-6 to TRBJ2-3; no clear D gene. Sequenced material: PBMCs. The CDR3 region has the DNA TGTGCCAGCAGTTACGCGGATCCTCTCGCCGCAGATACGCAGTATTTT. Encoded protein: CASSYADPLAADTQYF.